The present entry profiles one T cell receptor beta chain with its context. The antigen it recognizes is unknown. Base qualities are not at hand, and no much larger clone is one base apart. This sample was taken from a study of lymphopenia after photon versus proton radiotherapy (dated by TCRdb to about 2019). Context from the whole study: The study compared the immunological effects of photon versus proton radiation therapy in patients with gastrointestinal tumors who developed high-grade lymphopenia. The 20 or so patients in the cohort had gastrointestinal tumors, were treated with either photon or proton therapy, and subsequently developed lymphopenia. The study aimed to characterize how the two radiation modalities differ in their impact on the immune system.

The investigation overall reported the following: The survival association was assessed only in patients who died, and better survival with proton therapy was presented by the authors as a possibility rather than a demonstrated result. During treatment, patients who received photon therapy lost naive T cells and TCR diversity and gained effector/memory populations, whereas patients who received proton therapy remained relatively stable. Across the cohort, an inverse correlation was found between a larger post-nadir drop in TCR diversity and overall survival time among patients who died. After the lymphocyte count nadir, repertoires from photon-treated patients showed oligoclonal expansion, particularly of CD8+ Temra cells, and this expansion drove the decline in diversity.

The CDR3 numbers 17 residues from cysteine through phenylalanine. The DNA shown is the 51-base CDR3, in frame from base 1. In the germline V gene, CDR1 corresponds to MGHDK and CDR2 to SYGVNS. Cut back by 1 base and 9 bases, the V and J ends lie 19 bases apart. The method was the immunoSEQ multiplex PCR assay. Alongside multiparametric flow cytometry, deep sequencing of rearranged TCR beta loci was used to profile the T cell repertoires. As stored in TCRdb, this immuneACCESS dataset retains in-frame rearrangements with V and J assigned. A fraction of the clones does not appear; measured against another copy, unresolved V genes explain less than half of the discrepancy, and the remainder lacks a known reason. The sample table shows some 44,000 clones, and around four fifths are seen once. Of the sample, around a quarter is held by the ten largest clones.

The chain is made from TRBV25-1 and TRBJ1-6; the D gene is possibly TRBD1, with 5 bases matching. The sample consisted of peripheral blood, taken from a patient treated with proton-based radiotherapy. The sequence was obtained from a woman in her 70s with pancreatic cancer. The DNA sequence follows: TGTGCCAGCAGTGAATTTGCTGCAGGAGGCGGGGGTTCACCCCTCCACTTT. Translated, this gives CASSEFAAGGGGSPLHF.